This is a list of T cell receptor beta chains from one sample in a study of CD8 T cells in ankylosing spondylitis. One entry per CDR3 protein, called by TCRdb with MiXCR from the 5' RACE reads. Among 220,000 or so distinct CDR3 sequences listed, about a sixth were seen once. Material for sequencing was blood, either unsorted or a sorted T cell fraction (not recorded which). The receptors were gathered from a male donor with ankylosing spondylitis. Both conserved end residues are part of each CDR3. Each record gives: clone size, J gene, V gene, D gene, CDR3 protein, CDR3 DNA. The D gene is left open where the match is weak. Clone size, where shown, is once, few, many, or a class for clones that have expanded.

few TRBJ1-2 TRBV5-4 . CASTGDNYGYTF TGTGCCAGCACTGGGGATAACTATGGCTACACCTTC
. TRBJ1-3 TRBV2 . CASSELGGPGNTIYF TGTGCCAGCAGTGAGCTGGGGGGCCCTGGAAACACCATATATTTT
few TRBJ2-5 TRBV7-9 . CASSEQDPETQYF TGTGCCAGCAGCGAACAGGATCCAGAGACCCAGTACTTC
. TRBJ2-3 TRBV20-1 TRBD1 CSAPGGNLTGGLTDTQYF TGCAGTGCCCCTGGGGGGAACCTGACAGGGGGCCTCACAGATACGCAGTATTTT
. TRBJ1-2 TRBV7-9 . CASSLALDGGGIYGYTF TGTGCCAGCAGCTTAGCGCTGGACGGTGGGGGAATCTATGGCTACACCTTC
. TRBJ1-2 TRBV7-2 . CASSLGMRHYGYTF TGTGCCAGCAGCTTAGGGATGCGGCACTATGGCTACACCTTC
many TRBJ2-2 TRBV29-1 . CSVRDEAGELFF TGCAGCGTCAGGGATGAGGCCGGGGAGCTGTTTTTT
. TRBJ2-3 TRBV7-9 TRBD2 CASSTERDPDTQYF TGTGCCAGCAGCACAGAGCGGGACCCAGATACGCAGTATTTT
few TRBJ2-7 TRBV12-3/TRBV12-4 TRBD1 CASSFGQGFLSYEQYF TGTGCCAGCAGTTTCGGACAGGGTTTCCTCTCCTACGAGCAGTACTTC
few TRBJ1-5 TRBV5-8 . CASSFDQGRGNQPQHF TGTGCCAGCAGCTTTGACCAGGGGAGGGGCAATCAGCCCCAGCATTTT